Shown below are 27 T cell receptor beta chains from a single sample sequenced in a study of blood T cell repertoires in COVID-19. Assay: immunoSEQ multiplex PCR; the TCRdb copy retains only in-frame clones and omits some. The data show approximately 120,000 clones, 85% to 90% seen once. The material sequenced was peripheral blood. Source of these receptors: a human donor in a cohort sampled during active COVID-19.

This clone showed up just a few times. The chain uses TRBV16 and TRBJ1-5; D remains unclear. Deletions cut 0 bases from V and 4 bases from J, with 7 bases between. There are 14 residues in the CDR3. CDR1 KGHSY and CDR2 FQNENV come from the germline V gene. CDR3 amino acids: CASSQSEANQPQHF. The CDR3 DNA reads TGTGCCAGCAGCCAATCGGAGGCTAATCAGCCCCAGCATTTT.

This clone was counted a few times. CDR3 in amino acids: CASSLSGSYNSPLHF. The CDR3 region has the DNA TGTGCCAGCAGTTTATCAGGTTCCTATAATTCACCCCTCCACTTT. V and J are TRBV28 and TRBJ1-6; D not resolved. CDR1 is MDHEN, CDR2 SYDVKM, per germline. The CDR3 is made up of 15 amino acids. Trimming pared 1 base from V and 1 base from J, leaving 5 bases between.

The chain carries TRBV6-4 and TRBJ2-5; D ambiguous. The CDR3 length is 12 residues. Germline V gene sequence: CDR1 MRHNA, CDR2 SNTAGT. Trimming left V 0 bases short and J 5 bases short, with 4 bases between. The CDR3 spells CASSDSSETQYF. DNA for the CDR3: TGTGCCAGCAGTGACTCGTCGGAGACCCAGTACTTC.

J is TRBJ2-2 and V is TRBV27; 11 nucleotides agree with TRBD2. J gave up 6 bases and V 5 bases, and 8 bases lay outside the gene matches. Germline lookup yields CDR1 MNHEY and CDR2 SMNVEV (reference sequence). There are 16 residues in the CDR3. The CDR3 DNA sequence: TGTGCCAGCAGTAGACTAGCGGGAACACTAGCCGGGGAGCTGTTTTTT. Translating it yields CASSRLAGTLAGELFF.

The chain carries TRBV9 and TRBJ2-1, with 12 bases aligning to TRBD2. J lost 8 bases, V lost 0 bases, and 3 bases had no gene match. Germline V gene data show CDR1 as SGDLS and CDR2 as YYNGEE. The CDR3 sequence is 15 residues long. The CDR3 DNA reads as TGTGCCAGCAGCGTAGGACTAGCGGGAGTCGATGAGCAGTTCTTC. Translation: CASSVGLAGVDEQFF.

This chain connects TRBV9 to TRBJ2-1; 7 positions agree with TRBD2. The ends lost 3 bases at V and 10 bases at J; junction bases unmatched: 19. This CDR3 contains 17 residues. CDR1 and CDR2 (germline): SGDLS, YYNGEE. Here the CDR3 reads CASSAIMSGGGATEQFF. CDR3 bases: TGTGCCAGCAGCGCCATCATGTCGGGGGGAGGGGCGACGGAGCAGTTCTTC.

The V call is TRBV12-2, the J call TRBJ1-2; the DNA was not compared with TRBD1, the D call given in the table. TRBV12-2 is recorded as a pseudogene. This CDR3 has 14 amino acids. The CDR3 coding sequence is TGTGCAAGTCGCTTAGCCACAGAAGACTATGGCTACACCTTC. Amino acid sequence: CASRLATEDYGYTF.

CDR3 protein: CASGDRGYGYTF. The CDR3 DNA follows: TGTGCCAGCGGGGACAGGGGCTATGGCTACACCTTC. The chain recombines TRBV6-5 with TRBJ1-2; 10 positions match TRBD1. The CDR3 runs to 12 residues. CDR1 is MNHEY, CDR2 SVGAGI, per germline. V gave up 8 bases and J gave up 4 bases; unmatched junction bases: 1.

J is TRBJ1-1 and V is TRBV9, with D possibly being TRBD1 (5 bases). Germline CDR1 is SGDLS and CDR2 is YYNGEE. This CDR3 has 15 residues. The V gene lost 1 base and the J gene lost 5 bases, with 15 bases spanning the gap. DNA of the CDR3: TGTGCCAGCAGCGTAAGGGGTGGGTTCGGGACTGAAGCTTTCTTT. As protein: CASSVRGGFGTEAFF.

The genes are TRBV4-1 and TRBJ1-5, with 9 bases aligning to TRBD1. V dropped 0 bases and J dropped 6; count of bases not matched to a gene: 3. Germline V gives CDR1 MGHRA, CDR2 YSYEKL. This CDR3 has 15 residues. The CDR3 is CASSQDGTGPQPQHF. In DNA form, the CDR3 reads TGCGCCAGCAGCCAAGATGGGACAGGGCCTCAGCCCCAGCATTTT.

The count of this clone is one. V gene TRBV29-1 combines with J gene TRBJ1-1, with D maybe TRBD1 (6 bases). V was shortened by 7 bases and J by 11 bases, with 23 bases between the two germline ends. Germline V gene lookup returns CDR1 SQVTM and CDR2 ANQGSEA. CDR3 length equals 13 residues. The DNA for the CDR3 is TGCAGCGGTGACAGGTCCCCTAACCCTTGGGCTTTCTTT. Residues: CSGDRSPNPWAFF. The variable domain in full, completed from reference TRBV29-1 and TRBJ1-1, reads SAVISQKPSRDICQRGTSLTIQCQVDSQVTMMFWYRQQPGQSLTLIATANQGSEATYESGFVIDKFPISRPNLTFSTLTVSNMSPEDSSIYLCSGDRSPNPWAFFGQGTRLTVV.

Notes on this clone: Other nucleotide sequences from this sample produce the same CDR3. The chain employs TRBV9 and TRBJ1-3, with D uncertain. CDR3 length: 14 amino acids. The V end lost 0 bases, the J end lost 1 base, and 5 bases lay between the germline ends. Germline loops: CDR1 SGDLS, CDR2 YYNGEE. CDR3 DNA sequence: TGTGCCAGCAGCGTAGGGAGTTCTGGAAACACCATATATTTT. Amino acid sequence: CASSVGSSGNTIYF.

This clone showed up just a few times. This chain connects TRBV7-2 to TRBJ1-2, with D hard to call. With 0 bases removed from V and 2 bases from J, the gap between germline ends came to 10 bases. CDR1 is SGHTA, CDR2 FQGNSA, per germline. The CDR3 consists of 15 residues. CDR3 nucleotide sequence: TGTGCCAGCAGCTTAGCCGTCTCGGGGAACTATGGCTACACCTTC. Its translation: CASSLAVSGNYGYTF.

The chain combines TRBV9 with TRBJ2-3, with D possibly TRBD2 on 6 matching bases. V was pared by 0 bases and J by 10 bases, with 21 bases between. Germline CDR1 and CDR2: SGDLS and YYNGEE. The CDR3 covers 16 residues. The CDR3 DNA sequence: TGTGCCAGCAGCGTAGCCCTCCCGGGACTCCCGCAGGCGCAGTATTTT. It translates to CASSVALPGLPQAQYF. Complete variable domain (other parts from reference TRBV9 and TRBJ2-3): DSGVTQTPKHLITATGQRVTLRCSPRSGDLSVYWYQQSLDQGLQFLIQYYNGEERAKGNILERFSAQQFPDLHSELNLSSLELGDSALYFCASSVALPGLPQAQYFGPGTRLTVL.

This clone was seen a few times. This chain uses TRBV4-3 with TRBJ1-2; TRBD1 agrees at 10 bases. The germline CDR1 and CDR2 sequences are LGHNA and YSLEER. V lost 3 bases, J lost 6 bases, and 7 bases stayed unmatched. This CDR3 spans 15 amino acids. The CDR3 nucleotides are TGCGCCAGCAGCCACCTATACGGGACAGGGGATGGCTACACCTTC. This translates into CASSHLYGTGDGYTF.

The CDR3 nucleotides read TGTGCCAGCAGCGCCGGACAGCATTCCTACGAGCAGTACTTC. Residues: CASSAGQHSYEQYF. The rearrangement uses TRBV9 and TRBJ2-7, with D possibly being TRBD1 (6 bases). The CDR3 covers 14 residues. CDR1 and CDR2 from the germline V gene are SGDLS and YYNGEE. Trimming cost V 3 bases and J 1 base, with 11 bases left between them.

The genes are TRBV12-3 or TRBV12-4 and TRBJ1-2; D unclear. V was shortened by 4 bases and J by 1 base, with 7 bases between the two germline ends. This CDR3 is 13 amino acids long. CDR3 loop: CASSSAVNYGYTF. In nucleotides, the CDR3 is TGTGCCAGCAGTTCCGCAGTTAACTATGGCTACACCTTC.

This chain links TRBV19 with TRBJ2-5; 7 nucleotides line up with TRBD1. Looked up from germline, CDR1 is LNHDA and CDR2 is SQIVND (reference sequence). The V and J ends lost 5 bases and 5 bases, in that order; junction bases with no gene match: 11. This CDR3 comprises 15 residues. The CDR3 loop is CASSSSGTVAETQYF. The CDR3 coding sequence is TGTGCCAGTAGTTCTTCCGGGACAGTTGCCGAGACCCAGTACTTC.

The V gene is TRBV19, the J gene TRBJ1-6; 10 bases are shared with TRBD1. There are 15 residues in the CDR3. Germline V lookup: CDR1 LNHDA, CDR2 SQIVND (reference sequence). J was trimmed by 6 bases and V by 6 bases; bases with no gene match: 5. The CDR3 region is CASRKGTGVNSPLHF. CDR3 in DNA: TGTGCCAGTAGAAAAGGGACAGGGGTTAATTCACCCCTCCACTTT.

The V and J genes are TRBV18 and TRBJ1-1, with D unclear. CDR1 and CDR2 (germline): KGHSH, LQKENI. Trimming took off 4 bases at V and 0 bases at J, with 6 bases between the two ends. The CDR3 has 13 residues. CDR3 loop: CASSQRLNTEAFF. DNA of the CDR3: TGTGCCAGCTCACAGCGATTGAACACTGAAGCTTTCTTT. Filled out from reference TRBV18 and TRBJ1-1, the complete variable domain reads NAGVMQNPRHLVRRRGQEARLRCSPMKGHSHVYWYRQLPEEGLKFMVYLQKENIIDESGMPKERFSAEFPKEGPSILRIQQVVRGDSAAYFCASSQRLNTEAFFGQGTRLTVV.

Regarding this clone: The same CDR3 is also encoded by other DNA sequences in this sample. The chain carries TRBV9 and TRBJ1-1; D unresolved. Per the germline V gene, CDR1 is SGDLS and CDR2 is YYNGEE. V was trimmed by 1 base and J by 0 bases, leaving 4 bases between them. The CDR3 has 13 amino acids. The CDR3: CASSVTVNTEAFF. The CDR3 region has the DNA TGTGCCAGCAGCGTAACAGTGAACACTGAAGCTTTCTTT. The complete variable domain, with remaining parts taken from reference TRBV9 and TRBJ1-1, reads DSGVTQTPKHLITATGQRVTLRCSPRSGDLSVYWYQQSLDQGLQFLIQYYNGEERAKGNILERFSAQQFPDLHSELNLSSLELGDSALYFCASSVTVNTEAFFGQGTRLTVV.

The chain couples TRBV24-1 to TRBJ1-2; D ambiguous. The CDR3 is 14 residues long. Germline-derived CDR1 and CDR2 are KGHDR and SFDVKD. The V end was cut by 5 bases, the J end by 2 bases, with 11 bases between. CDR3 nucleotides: TGTGCCACCAGTGCCCCAGGCGGGAACTATGGCTACACCTTC. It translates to CATSAPGGNYGYTF.

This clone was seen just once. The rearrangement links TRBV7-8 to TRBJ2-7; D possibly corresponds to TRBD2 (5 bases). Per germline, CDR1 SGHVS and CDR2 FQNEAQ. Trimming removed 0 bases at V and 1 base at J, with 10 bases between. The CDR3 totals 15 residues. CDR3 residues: CASSLAERRSYEQYF. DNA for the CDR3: TGTGCCAGCAGCTTAGCGGAGCGGAGATCCTACGAGCAGTACTTC.

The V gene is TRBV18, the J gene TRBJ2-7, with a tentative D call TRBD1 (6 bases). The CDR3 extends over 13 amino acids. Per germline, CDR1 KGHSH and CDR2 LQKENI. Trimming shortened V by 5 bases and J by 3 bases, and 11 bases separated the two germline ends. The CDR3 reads CASSSTGLYEQYF. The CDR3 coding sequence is TGTGCCAGCTCATCTACAGGGCTCTACGAGCAGTACTTC.

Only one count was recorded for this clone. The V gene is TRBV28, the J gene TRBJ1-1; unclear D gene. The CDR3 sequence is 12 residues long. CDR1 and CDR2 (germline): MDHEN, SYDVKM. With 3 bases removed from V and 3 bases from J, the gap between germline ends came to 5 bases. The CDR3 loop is CASSFTDTEAFF. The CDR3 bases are TGTGCCAGCAGTTTCACTGACACTGAAGCTTTCTTT. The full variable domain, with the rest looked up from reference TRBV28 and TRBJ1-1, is DVKVTQSSRYLVKRTGEKVFLECVQDMDHENMFWYRQDPGLGLRLIYFSYDVKMKEKGDIPEGYSVSREKKERFSLILESASTNQTSMYLCASSFTDTEAFFGQGTRLTVV.

CDR3 in DNA: TGCGCCAGCAGCCAAGAAGTACAGGGGTGGGGGCAAGAGACCCAGTACTTC. This translates into CASSQEVQGWGQETQYF. The chain is built from TRBV4-1 and TRBJ2-5, with TRBD1 identical over 7 bases. The ends lost 0 bases at V and 2 bases at J; junction bases unmatched: 9. The CDR3 length is 17 residues. Germline V gene lookup returns CDR1 MGHRA and CDR2 YSYEKL.

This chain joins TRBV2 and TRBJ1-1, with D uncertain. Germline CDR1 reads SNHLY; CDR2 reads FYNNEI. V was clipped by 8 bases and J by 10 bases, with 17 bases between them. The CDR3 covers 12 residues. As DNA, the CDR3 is TGTGCCAGCGGGAGGCGAGCTCCGGTAGCTTTCTTT. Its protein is CASGRRAPVAFF.